This TCR beta chain was recovered during a study of control samples from healthy donors and cancer patients. V was clipped by 2 bases and J by 5 bases, with 9 bases between them. The CDR3 is 13 amino acids. TCRdb's copy holds only in-frame clones and misses some; the assay was immunoSEQ multiplex PCR. The table has over 110,000 clones, about 85% seen once; the top ten hold roughly 9%. Sequences were obtained from blood. J is TRBJ2-5 and V is TRBV12-3 or TRBV12-4; D is undetermined. This TCR was recovered from a woman between 25 and 40 years old in good health. This chain's CDR3 is CASSLRFGETQYF. CDR3 sequence (DNA): TGTGCCAGCAGTTTACGGTTTGGGGAGACCCAGTACTTC.